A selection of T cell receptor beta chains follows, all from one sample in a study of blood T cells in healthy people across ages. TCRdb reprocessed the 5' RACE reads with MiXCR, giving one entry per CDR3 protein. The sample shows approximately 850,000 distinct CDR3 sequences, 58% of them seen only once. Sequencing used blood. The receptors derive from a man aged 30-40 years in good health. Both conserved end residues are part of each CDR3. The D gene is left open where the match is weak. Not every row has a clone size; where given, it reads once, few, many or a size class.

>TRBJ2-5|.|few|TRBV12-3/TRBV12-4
CASSSPSETQYF
TGTGCCAGCAGTTCCCCCAGCGAGACCCAGTACTTC
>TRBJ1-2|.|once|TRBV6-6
CASSLYPERVGYTF
TGTGCCAGCAGTTTGTACCCGGAGAGGGTTGGCTACACCTTC
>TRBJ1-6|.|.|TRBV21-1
CASSLKSSSYNSPLHF
TGTGCCAGCAGCCTAAAATCGAGCTCCTATAATTCACCCCTCCACTTT
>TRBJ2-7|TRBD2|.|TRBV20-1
CSARFRGVSYEQYF
TGCAGTGCTAGATTCCGGGGGGTTAGCTACGAGCAGTACTTC
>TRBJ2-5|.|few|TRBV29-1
CSVGAGRETQYF
TGCAGCGTTGGGGCAGGGAGAGAGACCCAGTACTTC
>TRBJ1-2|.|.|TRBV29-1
CSVARGNYGYTF
TGCAGCGTGGCCCGGGGGAACTATGGCTACACCTTC
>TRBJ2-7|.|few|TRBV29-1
CSVVGRKSSYEQYF
TGCAGCGTTGTGGGACGGAAGAGCTCCTACGAGCAGTACTTC
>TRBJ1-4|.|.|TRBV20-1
CSASGAPTNEKLFF
TGCAGTGCTTCCGGGGCCCCAACTAATGAAAAACTGTTTTTT
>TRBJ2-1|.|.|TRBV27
CASLRGFQPLDEQFF
TGTGCCAGCCTTCGTGGGTTCCAACCTCTCGATGAGCAGTTCTTC
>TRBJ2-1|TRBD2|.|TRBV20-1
CSALSGGRNNEQFF
TGCAGTGCCTTAAGCGGGGGGCGAAACAATGAGCAGTTCTTC
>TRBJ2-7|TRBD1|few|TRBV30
CACTGALDDEQYF
TGTGCCTGCACAGGGGCGCTCGACGACGAGCAGTACTTC
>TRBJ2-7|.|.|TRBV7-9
CASSLGDTAYEQYF
TGTGCCAGCAGCTTAGGTGACACAGCCTACGAGCAGTACTTC
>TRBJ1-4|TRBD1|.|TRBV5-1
CASSGQAGNEKLFF
TGCGCCAGCAGCGGACAGGCGGGGAATGAAAAACTGTTTTTT
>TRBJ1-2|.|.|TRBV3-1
CASSPQGRNYGYTF
TGTGCCAGCAGCCCGCAGGGACGGAACTATGGCTACACCTTC
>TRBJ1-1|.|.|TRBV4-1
CASSSPAGMNTEAFF
TGCGCCAGCAGTTCTCCGGCCGGAATGAACACTGAAGCTTTCTTT
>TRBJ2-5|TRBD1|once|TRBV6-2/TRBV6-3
CASSYGTGASLVLETQYF
TGTGCCAGCAGTTACGGGACAGGGGCTTCGTTAGTGTTGGAGACCCAGTACTTC
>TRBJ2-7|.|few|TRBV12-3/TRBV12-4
CASSLVFHEQYF
TGTGCCAGCAGTTTAGTCTTCCACGAGCAGTACTTC
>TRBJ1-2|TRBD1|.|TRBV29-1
CSVEIGTAGYTF
TGCAGCGTTGAGATCGGGACAGCTGGCTACACCTTC
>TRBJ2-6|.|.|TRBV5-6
CASSLLTATGANVLTF
TGTGCCAGCAGCTTGCTCACGGCAACTGGGGCCAACGTCCTGACTTTC
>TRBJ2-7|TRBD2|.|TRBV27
CASSPSWGGRAYEQYF
TGTGCCAGCAGTCCTTCCTGGGGCGGGAGGGCATACGAGCAGTACTTC
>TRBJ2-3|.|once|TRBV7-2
CASSFPGRTDMQYF
TGTGCCAGCAGCTTCCCCGGGAGAACAGATATGCAGTATTTT
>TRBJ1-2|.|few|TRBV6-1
CASSADLPYGYTF
TGTGCCAGCAGTGCCGACTTACCCTATGGCTACACCTTC
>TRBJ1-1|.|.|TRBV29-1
CSARDHGTEAFF
TGCAGCGCGCGCGACCACGGCACTGAAGCTTTCTTT
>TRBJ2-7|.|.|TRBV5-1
CASSTAGSSSYEQYF
TGCGCCAGCAGCACCGCCGGGAGCAGCTCCTACGAGCAGTACTTC
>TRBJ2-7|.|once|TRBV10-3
CAISVQGRYEQYF
TGTGCCATCAGCGTGCAGGGGAGATACGAGCAGTACTTC
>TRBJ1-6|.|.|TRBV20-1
CSARFTGALYNSPLHF
TGCAGTGCTAGATTCACCGGCGCCCTCTATAATTCACCCCTCCACTTT
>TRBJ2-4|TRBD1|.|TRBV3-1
CASSRRVSGTGRNIQYF
TGTGCCAGCAGCCGAAGGGTATCCGGGACAGGGAGGAACATTCAGTACTTC
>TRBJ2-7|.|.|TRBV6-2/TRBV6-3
CASSTTTPYEQYF
TGTGCCAGCAGTACGACTACCCCCTACGAGCAGTACTTC
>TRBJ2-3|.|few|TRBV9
CASSVSSGTDTQYF
TGTGCCAGCAGCGTAAGTAGCGGCACAGATACGCAGTATTTT
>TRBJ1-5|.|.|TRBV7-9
CASSPSNQPQHF
TGTGCCAGCAGTCCGAGCAATCAGCCCCAGCATTTT
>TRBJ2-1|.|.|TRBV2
CASSENGGPYNEQFF
TGTGCCAGCAGTGAAAACGGGGGGCCTTACAATGAGCAGTTCTTC
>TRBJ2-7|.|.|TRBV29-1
CSVSPGSGIYEQYF
TGCAGCGTATCACCGGGATCCGGGATCTACGAGCAGTACTTC
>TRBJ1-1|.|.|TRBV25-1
CASSFGIEAFF
TGTGCCAGCAGTTTCGGGATAGAAGCTTTCTTT
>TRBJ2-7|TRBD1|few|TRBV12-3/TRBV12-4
CASSRGTGMVWGYEQYF
TGTGCCAGCAGCCGAGGGACAGGGATGGTATGGGGCTACGAGCAGTACTTC
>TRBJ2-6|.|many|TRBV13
CASSLRTSGANVLTF
TGTGCCAGCAGCCTGAGGACATCTGGGGCCAACGTCCTGACTTTC
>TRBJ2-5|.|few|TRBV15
CATSRGTSGETQYF
TGTGCCACCAGCAGAGGCACTAGTGGAGAGACCCAGTACTTC
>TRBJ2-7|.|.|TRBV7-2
CASSLATPHEQYF
TGTGCCAGCAGCTTAGCTACCCCCCATGAGCAGTACTTC
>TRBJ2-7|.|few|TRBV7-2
CASSLGDHYEQYF
TGTGCCAGCAGCTTGGGCGATCACTACGAGCAGTACTTC
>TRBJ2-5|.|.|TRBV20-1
CSWGGGPQETQYF
TGCAGCTGGGGGGGGGGCCCTCAGGAGACCCAGTACTTC
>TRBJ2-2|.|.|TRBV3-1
CASSQGGSNTGELFF
TGTGCCAGCAGCCAAGGGGGGTCCAACACCGGGGAGCTGTTTTTT
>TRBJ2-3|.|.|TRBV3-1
CASSQESGVGADTQYF
TGTGCCAGCAGCCAAGAGTCCGGGGTCGGCGCAGATACGCAGTATTTT
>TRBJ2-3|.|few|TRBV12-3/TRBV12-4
CASSPGTEDTQYF
TGTGCCAGCAGTCCAGGGACGGAGGATACGCAGTATTTT
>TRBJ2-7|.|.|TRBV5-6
CASSLPRETDSYEQYF
TGTGCCAGCAGCTTGCCTCGGGAAACTGACTCCTACGAGCAGTACTTC
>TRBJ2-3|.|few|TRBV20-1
CSASGTSTDTQYF
TGCAGTGCTAGTGGGACCAGCACAGATACGCAGTATTTT
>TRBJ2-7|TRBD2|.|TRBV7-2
CASSLGAGEAEQYF
TGTGCCAGCAGCTTAGGGGCGGGAGAGGCCGAGCAGTACTTC
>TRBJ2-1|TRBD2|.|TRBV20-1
CSATPRTSGRASEQFF
TGCAGTGCTACTCCCCGGACTAGCGGGAGGGCCTCTGAGCAGTTCTTC
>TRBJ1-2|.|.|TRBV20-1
CSARVGGVYGYTF
TGCAGTGCTAGAGTGGGGGGGGTCTATGGCTACACCTTC
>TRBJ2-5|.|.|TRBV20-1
CSAMEGYQETQYF
TGCAGTGCGATGGAAGGGTACCAAGAGACCCAGTACTTC
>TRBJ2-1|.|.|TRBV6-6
CASSYTGSAKETQFF
TGTGCCAGCAGTTATACCGGGAGTGCGAAGGAGACCCAGTTCTTC